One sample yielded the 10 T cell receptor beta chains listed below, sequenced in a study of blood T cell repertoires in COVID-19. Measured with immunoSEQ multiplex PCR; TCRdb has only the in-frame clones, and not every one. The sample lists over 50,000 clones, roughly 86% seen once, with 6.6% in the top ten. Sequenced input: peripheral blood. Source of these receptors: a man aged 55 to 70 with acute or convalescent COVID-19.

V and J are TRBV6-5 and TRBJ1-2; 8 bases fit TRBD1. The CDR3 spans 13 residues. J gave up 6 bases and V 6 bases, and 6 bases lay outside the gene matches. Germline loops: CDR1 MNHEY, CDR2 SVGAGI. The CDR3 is CASSWDRMDGYTF. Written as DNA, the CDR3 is TGTGCCAGCAGCTGGGACAGGATGGATGGCTACACCTTC.

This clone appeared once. CDR3 loop: CASSQIQERDGYTF. Written as DNA, the CDR3 is TGCGCCAGCAGCCAAATACAGGAGCGGGATGGCTACACCTTC. The rearrangement uses TRBV4-3 and TRBJ1-2; D perhaps matches TRBD1 (5 bases). Trimming pared 2 bases from V and 6 bases from J, leaving 13 bases between. CDR1 and CDR2 (germline): LGHNA, YSLEER. The CDR3 loop spans 14 amino acids.

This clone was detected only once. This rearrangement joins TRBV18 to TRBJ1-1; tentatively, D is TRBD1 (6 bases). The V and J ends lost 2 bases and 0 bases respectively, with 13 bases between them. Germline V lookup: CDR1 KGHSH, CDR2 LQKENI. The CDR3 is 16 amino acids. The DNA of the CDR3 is TGTGCCAGCTCACCAAGTCAGGGGACGGTGAACACTGAAGCTTTCTTT. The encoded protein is CASSPSQGTVNTEAFF.

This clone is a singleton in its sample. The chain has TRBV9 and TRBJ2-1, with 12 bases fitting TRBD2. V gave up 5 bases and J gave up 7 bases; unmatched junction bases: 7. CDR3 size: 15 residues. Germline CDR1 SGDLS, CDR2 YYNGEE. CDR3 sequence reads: CASRPGLAGKNEQFF. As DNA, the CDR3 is TGTGCCAGCAGACCCGGACTAGCGGGGAAGAATGAGCAGTTCTTC. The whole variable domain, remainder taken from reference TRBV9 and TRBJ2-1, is DSGVTQTPKHLITATGQRVTLRCSPRSGDLSVYWYQQSLDQGLQFLIQYYNGEERAKGNILERFSAQQFPDLHSELNLSSLELGDSALYFCASRPGLAGKNEQFFGPGTRLTVL.

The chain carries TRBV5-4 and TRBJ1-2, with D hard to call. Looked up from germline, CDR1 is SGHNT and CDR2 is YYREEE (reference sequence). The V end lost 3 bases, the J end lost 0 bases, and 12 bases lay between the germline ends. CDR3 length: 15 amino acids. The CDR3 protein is CASSSSPDANYGYTF. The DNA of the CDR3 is TGTGCCAGCAGCTCTAGTCCCGACGCTAACTATGGCTACACCTTC.

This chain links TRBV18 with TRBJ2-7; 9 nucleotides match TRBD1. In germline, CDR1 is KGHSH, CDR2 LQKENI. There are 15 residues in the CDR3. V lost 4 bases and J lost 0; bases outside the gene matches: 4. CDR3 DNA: TGTGCCAGCTCACAACAGACAGGGGGCTCCTACGAGCAGTACTTC. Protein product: CASSQQTGGSYEQYF.

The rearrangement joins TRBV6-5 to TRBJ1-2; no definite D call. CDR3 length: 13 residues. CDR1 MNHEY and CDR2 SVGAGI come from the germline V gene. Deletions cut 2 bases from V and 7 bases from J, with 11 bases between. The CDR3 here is CASSYREGGGYTF. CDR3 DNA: TGTGCCAGCAGTTACCGGGAAGGAGGTGGCTACACCTTC.

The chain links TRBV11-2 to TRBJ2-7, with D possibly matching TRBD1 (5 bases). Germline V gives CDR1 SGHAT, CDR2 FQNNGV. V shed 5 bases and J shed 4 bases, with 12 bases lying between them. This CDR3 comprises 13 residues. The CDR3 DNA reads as TGTGCCAGCAGCCTTGGGGCTCTTTACGAGCAGTACTTC. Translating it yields CASSLGALYEQYF.

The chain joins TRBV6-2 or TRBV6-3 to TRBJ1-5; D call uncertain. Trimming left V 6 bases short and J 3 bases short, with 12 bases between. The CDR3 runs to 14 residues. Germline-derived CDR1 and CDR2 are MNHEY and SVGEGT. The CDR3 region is CASRPPGNNQPQHF. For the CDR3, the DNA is TGTGCCAGCAGGCCTCCCGGTAACAATCAGCCCCAGCATTTT.

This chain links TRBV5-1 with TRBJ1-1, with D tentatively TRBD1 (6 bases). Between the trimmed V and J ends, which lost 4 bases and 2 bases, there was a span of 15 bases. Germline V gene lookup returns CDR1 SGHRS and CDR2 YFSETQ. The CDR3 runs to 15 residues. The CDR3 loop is CASSQRGDTNTEAFF. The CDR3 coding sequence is TGCGCCAGCAGCCAACGTGGGGACACTAACACTGAAGCTTTCTTT.